The 6 T cell receptor beta chains reported below all come from one sample, sequenced in a study of T cell responses to AZD1222 COVID-19 vaccine. TCRdb keeps only in-frame clones here, not all; method: immunoSEQ multiplex PCR. The sample holds 150,000 to 200,000 clones, roughly 93% seen once. The sample was peripheral blood, taken on day 0 of AZD1222 vaccination. These receptor sequences come from an adult in good health.

The chain couples TRBV5-1 to TRBJ1-2, with a possible D match to TRBD1 (6 bases). The CDR3 covers 12 residues. V was clipped by 1 base and J by 7 bases, with 8 bases between them. Germline V lookup: CDR1 SGHRS, CDR2 YFSETQ. The chain's CDR3 is CASSLSGVGYTF. DNA of the CDR3: TGCGCCAGCAGCTTGTCAGGGGTTGGCTACACCTTC.

V usage is TRBV4-1 and J usage is TRBJ1-5; unclear D gene. Looked up from germline, CDR1 is MGHRA and CDR2 is YSYEKL. The CDR3 has 13 amino acids. With 5 bases removed from V and 9 bases from J, the gap between germline ends came to 14 bases. CDR3 amino acids: CASSKSPEMPQHF. In nucleotides, the CDR3 is TGCGCCAGCAGCAAATCCCCTGAGATGCCCCAGCATTTT.

This clone was observed a single time. The chain couples TRBV3-1 (or the pseudogene TRBV3-2) to TRBJ2-7, with 8 bases aligning to TRBD2. CDR3 length equals 14 residues. Per the germline V gene, CDR1 is LGHDT and CDR2 is YNNKEL (reference sequence). V trimming: 0 bases; J trimming: 6 bases; junction bases outside the gene matches: 4. CDR3 nucleotide sequence: TGTGCCAGCAGCCAAGAGGGGCTAGCGGGCGAGCAGTACTTC. Residues: CASSQEGLAGEQYF.

The chain is built from TRBV5-5 and TRBJ1-2; D is ambiguous. The V and J ends lost 5 bases and 5 bases respectively, with 19 bases between them. This CDR3 is 15 amino acids long. Germline loops: CDR1 SGHKS, CDR2 YYEKEE (reference sequence). The CDR3 here is CASSHRAQKNYGYTF. CDR3 bases: TGTGCCAGCAGTCATCGGGCACAGAAGAATTATGGCTACACCTTC.

The chain uses TRBV5-1 and TRBJ1-4; D possibly corresponds to TRBD1 (5 bases). Germline CDR1 is SGHRS and CDR2 is YFSETQ. Trimming stripped 0 bases from V and 8 bases from J, with 17 bases between. This CDR3 has 16 residues. In DNA, the CDR3 is TGCGCCAGCAGCTTGGGACCTCGAGGGGCTGGCGAAAAACTGTTTTTT. It is translated as CASSLGPRGAGEKLFF.

The V gene is TRBV3-1 (or the pseudogene TRBV3-2), the J gene TRBJ2-7, with D possibly TRBD1 on 5 matching bases. The germline V gene has CDR1 LGHDT and CDR2 YNNKEL (reference sequence). This CDR3 is built from 13 residues. Trimming removed 5 bases at V and 9 bases at J, with 17 bases between. The DNA of the CDR3 is TGTGCCAGCAGCTCCAACCCACGAAGGGGGCAGTACTTC. It yields the protein CASSSNPRRGQYF.